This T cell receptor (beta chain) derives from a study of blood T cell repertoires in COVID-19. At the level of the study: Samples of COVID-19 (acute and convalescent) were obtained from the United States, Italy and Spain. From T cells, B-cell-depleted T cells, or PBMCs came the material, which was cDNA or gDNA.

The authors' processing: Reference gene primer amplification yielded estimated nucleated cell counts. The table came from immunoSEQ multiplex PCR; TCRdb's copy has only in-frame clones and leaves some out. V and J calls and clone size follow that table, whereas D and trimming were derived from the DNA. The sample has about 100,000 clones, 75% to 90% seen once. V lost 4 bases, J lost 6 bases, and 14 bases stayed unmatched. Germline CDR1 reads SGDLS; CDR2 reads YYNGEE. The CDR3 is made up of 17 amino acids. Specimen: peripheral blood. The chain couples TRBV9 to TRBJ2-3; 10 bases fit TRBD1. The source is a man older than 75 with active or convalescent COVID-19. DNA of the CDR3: TGTGCCAGCAGCTCGAGGGGAGGGGGACAGGGGAGGGATACGCAGTATTTT. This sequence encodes CASSSRGGGQGRDTQYF.